This TCR beta chain was identified in a study of Ad26.COV2.S vaccination and SARS-CoV-2 variants. Study in general: Once or twice, 56 days apart, Ad26.COV2.S was delivered intramuscularly. Findings and limits, study-wide: People who got the vaccine had more spike-specific TCR breadth than people who got placebo.

The CDR3 loop spans 17 amino acids. Looked up from germline, CDR1 is SGHKS and CDR2 is YYEKEE (reference sequence). The ends lost 4 bases at V and 1 base at J; junction bases unmatched: 12. This clone was seen just once. Its antigen is unknown. The data were produced by immunoSEQ multiplex PCR, yet TCRdb's version contains in-frame clones alone and is incomplete. In the table there are roughly 400,000 clones, around 90% of which are singletons. The treatment: around 19 received Ad26.COV2.S at low or high dose, single or two shots; 5 received placebo; per-sample allocation not given. Material that was analyzed had been drawn on day 63 after the first vaccine or placebo injection.

This clonotype originated in a person between 18 and 59 years old who received the Ad26.COV2.S COVID-19 vaccine or a placebo. Source: peripheral blood, taken in a trial of Ad26.COV2.S vaccine versus placebo. The J gene is TRBJ1-2, the V gene TRBV5-5; 8 bases are a match to TRBD1. CDR3 residues: CASSARQGSSSNYGYTF. CDR3 sequence (DNA): TGTGCCAGCAGCGCGAGACAGGGGTCTTCAAGTAACTATGGCTACACCTTC.